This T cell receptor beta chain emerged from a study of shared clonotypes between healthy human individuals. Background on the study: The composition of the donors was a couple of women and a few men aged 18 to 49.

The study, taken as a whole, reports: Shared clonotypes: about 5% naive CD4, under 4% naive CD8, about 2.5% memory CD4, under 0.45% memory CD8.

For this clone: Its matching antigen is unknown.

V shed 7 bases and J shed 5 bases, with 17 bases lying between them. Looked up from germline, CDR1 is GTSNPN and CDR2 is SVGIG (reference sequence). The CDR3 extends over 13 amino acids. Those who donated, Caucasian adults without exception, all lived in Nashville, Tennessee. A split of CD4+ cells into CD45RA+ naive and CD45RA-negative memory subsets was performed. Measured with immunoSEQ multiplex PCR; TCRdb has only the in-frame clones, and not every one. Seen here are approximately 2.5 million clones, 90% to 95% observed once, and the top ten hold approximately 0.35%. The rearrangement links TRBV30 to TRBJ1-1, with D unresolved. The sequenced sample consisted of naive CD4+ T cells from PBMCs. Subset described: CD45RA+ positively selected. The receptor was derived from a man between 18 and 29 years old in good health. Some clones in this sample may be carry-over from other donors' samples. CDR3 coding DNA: TGTGCCTACTGGGGTCTCTCGGGAACTGAAGCTTTCTTT. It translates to CAYWGLSGTEAFF.